The next 5 T cell receptor beta chains were all read from a single sample in a study of T cells in Graves' hyperthyroidism and ophthalmopathy. RNA transcripts served as the template for amplifying TCR beta CDR3 regions. The HTBI primer set served for first-round RT-PCR of the TCR CDR3. TCRdb ran MiXCR on the multiplex PCR reads and lists one entry per CDR3 protein. The sample includes 300,000 to 450,000 distinct CDR3 sequences, around 13% of them seen just once. The sequenced material came from blood. The origin of the receptors is a woman in her 30s with Graves' ophthalmopathy.

This clonotype was recorded at least ten times. The chain carries TRBV5-1 and TRBJ2-7; TRBD1 matches 7 bases. The CDR3 has 15 amino acids. CDR1 SGHRS and CDR2 YFSETQ come from the germline V gene. J gave up 6 bases and V 4 bases, and 13 bases lay outside the gene matches. The CDR3 protein is CASSVGHRDSAEQYF. The DNA for the CDR3 is TGCGCCAGCAGCGTGGGGCACCGGGACAGCGCCGAGCAGTACTTC.

The CDR3 reads CASSGTPHVDEQFF. CDR3 bases: TGTGCCAGCAGCGGAACACCCCATGTTGATGAGCAGTTCTTC. The rearrangement joins TRBV3-1 to TRBJ2-1, with D unclear. The CDR3 extends over 14 amino acids. Deletions cut 5 bases from V and 8 bases from J, with 16 bases between. CDR1 is LGHDT and CDR2 is YNNKEL in the germline V gene (reference sequence).

There are a few counts of this clonotype. The rearrangement joins TRBV20-1 to TRBJ2-3; D is possibly TRBD2 (7 bases). Germline CDR1 and CDR2: DFQATT and SNEGSKA (reference sequence). The CDR3 contains 13 residues. CDR3 sequence: CSSFLGGGDTQYF. The CDR3 coding sequence is TGCAGCTCCTTTTTAGGGGGGGGGGATACGCAGTATTTT.

This clonotype was recorded at least ten times. The CDR3 DNA sequence: TGTGCCAGCAATGATATAGCGAAGGCCTATGGCTACACCTTC. Residues: CASNDIAKAYGYTF. The chain joins TRBV3-1 to TRBJ1-2, with no clear D. Germline V gene sequence: CDR1 LGHDT, CDR2 YNNKEL (reference sequence). This CDR3 contains 14 residues. V was trimmed by 7 bases and J by 4 bases, leaving 16 bases between them. The full variable domain, with the rest looked up from reference TRBV3-1 and TRBJ1-2, is DTAVSQTPKYLVTQMGNDKSIKCEQNLGHDTMYWYKQDSKKFLKIMFSYNNKELIINETVPNRFSPKSPDKAHLNLHINSLELGDSAVYFCASNDIAKAYGYTFGSGTRLTVV.

There are many counts of this clonotype. The chain has TRBV12-3 or TRBV12-4 and TRBJ2-3; no clear D gene. The V end lost 6 bases, the J end lost 8 bases, and 12 bases lay between the germline ends. The CDR3 consists of 12 residues. CDR3 DNA sequence: TGTGCCAGCAGGGAAGAACCTGCTACGCAGTATTTT. The encoded protein is CASREEPATQYF.